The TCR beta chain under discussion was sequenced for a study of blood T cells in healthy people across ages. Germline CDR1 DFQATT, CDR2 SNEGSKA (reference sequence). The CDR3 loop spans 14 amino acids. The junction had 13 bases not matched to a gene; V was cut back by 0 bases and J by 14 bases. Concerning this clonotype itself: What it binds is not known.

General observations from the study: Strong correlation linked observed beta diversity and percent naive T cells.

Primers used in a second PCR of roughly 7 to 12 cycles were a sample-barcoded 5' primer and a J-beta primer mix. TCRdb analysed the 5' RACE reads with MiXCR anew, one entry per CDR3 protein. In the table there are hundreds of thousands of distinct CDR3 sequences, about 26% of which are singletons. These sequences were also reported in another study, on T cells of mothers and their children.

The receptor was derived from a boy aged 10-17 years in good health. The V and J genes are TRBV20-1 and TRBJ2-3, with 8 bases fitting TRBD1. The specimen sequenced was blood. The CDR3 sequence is CSARDDRGGDRLYF. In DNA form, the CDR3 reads TGCAGTGCTAGAGATGACCGCGGTGGGGACAGGTTGTATTTT.